The 20 T cell receptor beta chains below all came from one sample that was sequenced in a study of post-analysis software for immune sequencing data. Included in the TCR beta cDNA libraries were unique molecular identifiers. MiXCR was run by TCRdb on the PCR reads, yielding one entry per CDR3 protein. The sample has 150,000 or so distinct CDR3 sequences, around 36% seen once. Sequenced material: blood, taken after autologous hematopoietic stem cell transplantation. These receptors were collected from a girl aged 5-17 years with multiple sclerosis.

The chain combines TRBV28 with TRBJ2-1; D may be TRBD1 (6 bases). Trimming took 5 bases from V and 12 from J, leaving 14 bases between them. The length of the CDR3 is 12 residues. Germline V gene lookup returns CDR1 MDHEN and CDR2 SYDVKM. The CDR3 region has the DNA TGTGCCAGCAGTGTGGGACACCAGGGGCAGTTCTTC. Its protein is CASSVGHQGQFF.

In this sample, this clonotype turned up many times. This chain uses TRBV7-3 with TRBJ2-1; no reliable D call. The germline V gene has CDR1 SGHTA and CDR2 FQGTGA. The V gene lost 0 bases and the J gene lost 4 bases, with 4 bases spanning the gap. This CDR3 is 13 amino acids long. CDR3 in amino acids: CASSLTGYNEQFF. The CDR3 nucleotides read TGTGCCAGCAGCTTAACGGGGTACAATGAGCAGTTCTTC.

The chain combines TRBV5-1 with TRBJ2-7; 9 bases are shared with TRBD2. Per germline, CDR1 SGHRS and CDR2 YFSETQ. V shed 0 bases and J 5 bases; nucleotides not matched to a gene: 6. The CDR3 loop spans 15 amino acids. This CDR3 is CASSLGVAGVDEQYF. In DNA, the CDR3 is TGCGCCAGCAGCTTGGGAGTAGCGGGAGTGGACGAGCAGTACTTC.

CDR3 protein: CSAPPGPQETQYF. The CDR3 DNA reads TGCAGTGCCCCGCCGGGACCGCAAGAGACCCAGTACTTC. V and J are TRBV20-1 and TRBJ2-5; D is perhaps TRBD1 or TRBD2 (5 bases each). This CDR3 comprises 13 residues. Germline V CDR1 and CDR2: DFQATT, SNEGSKA (reference sequence). Deletions cut 6 bases from V and 2 bases from J, with 13 bases between.

At least ten counts were recorded for this clonotype. This chain links TRBV20-1 with TRBJ2-3; 7 nucleotides align to TRBD2. Germline CDR1 and CDR2: DFQATT and SNEGSKA (reference sequence). After removal of 5 bases from V and 0 bases from J, the junction contained 11 bases not matched to a gene. This CDR3 comprises 16 residues. DNA for the CDR3: TGCAGTGCTTTGGCCCCTGGTAGCGGGAGCACAGATACGCAGTATTTT. It encodes CSALAPGSGSTDTQYF.

V usage is TRBV5-6 and J usage is TRBJ1-2; a possible D gene is TRBD1 (5 bases). The CDR3 has 15 residues. Trimming took 0 bases from V and 5 from J, leaving 14 bases between them. Germline CDR1 is SGHDT and CDR2 is YYEEEE. The CDR3 coding sequence is TGTGCCAGCAGCTTGGCCAGTGGGGACTATTATGGCTACACCTTC. Encoded protein: CASSLASGDYYGYTF.

This clonotype occurred a few times. V usage is TRBV20-1 and J usage is TRBJ1-5, with TRBD1 matching 7 bases. Germline loops: CDR1 DFQATT, CDR2 SNEGSKA (reference sequence). The junction had 3 bases not matched to a gene; V was cut back by 1 base and J by 0 bases. The CDR3 spans 15 residues. The CDR3 is CSARGAGGSNQPQHF. The CDR3 DNA reads as TGCAGTGCTAGAGGCGCAGGGGGTAGCAATCAGCCCCAGCATTTT.

This clonotype has just a few counts. V and J are TRBV4-2 and TRBJ2-7; D may be TRBD2 (6 bases). This CDR3 has 15 residues. V dropped 0 bases and J dropped 4 bases, with 13 bases sitting between them. The germline V gene has CDR1 LGHNA and CDR2 YNFKEQ. CDR3 in DNA: TGTGCCAGCAGCCAAGATCTTGGGGAGGAATACGAGCAGTACTTC. Translation gives CASSQDLGEEYEQYF.

This clonotype was detected ten times or more. The chain carries TRBV20-1 and TRBJ1-2; TRBD1 aligns across 8 bases. V gave up 6 bases and J gave up 3 bases; unmatched junction bases: 12. Per germline, CDR1 DFQATT and CDR2 SNEGSKA (reference sequence). The CDR3 extends over 15 amino acids. In DNA, the CDR3 is TGCAGTGCCAGACCGCGGACAGGGAAGGACTATGGCTACACCTTC. This sequence encodes CSARPRTGKDYGYTF.

The CDR3 bases are TGTGCCAGCAGCTATACACCGGGAACCGAAAAACTGTTTTTT. Protein: CASSYTPGTEKLFF. The rearrangement uses TRBV27 and TRBJ1-4; D gene unclear. V was shortened by 6 bases and J by 8 bases, with 16 bases between the two germline ends. The CDR3 extends over 14 amino acids. CDR1 and CDR2 (germline): MNHEY, SMNVEV (reference sequence).

This chain joins TRBV2 and TRBJ2-5; 9 bases align to TRBD1. CDR3 length equals 17 residues. Looked up from germline, CDR1 is SNHLY and CDR2 is FYNNEI. The V and J ends lost 0 bases and 2 bases, in that order; junction bases with no gene match: 7. Here the CDR3 reads CASSEALDRGPQETQYF. The CDR3, as DNA: TGTGCCAGCAGTGAAGCCCTGGACAGGGGTCCTCAAGAGACCCAGTACTTC.

The chain uses TRBV11-2 and TRBJ1-1; D not resolved. The ends were cut back, 0 bases at V and 1 base at J, with 3 bases in the middle. The V gene's germline CDR1 is SGHAT and CDR2 FQNNGV. The CDR3 contains 13 residues. The CDR3 coding sequence is TGTGCCAGCAGCTTAGATAAGAACACTGAAGCTTTCTTT. Translating gives CASSLDKNTEAFF.

CDR3 DNA sequence: TGTGCCATCAGTGCACTAGCGGGAGCCTCAACAGATACGCAGTATTTT. The encoded protein is CAISALAGASTDTQYF. The gene calls are TRBV10-3 and TRBJ2-3; 11 bases match TRBD2. With V trimmed by 4 bases and J by 3 bases, 6 bases remained unmatched. Germline-derived CDR1 and CDR2 are ENHRY and SYGVKD. This CDR3 has 16 residues.

Of note for this clonotype: Germline is not matched at one junction end, which may reflect a read error. The V and J genes are TRBV7-7 and TRBJ2-5, with 8 bases fitting TRBD2. Germline V gene data show CDR1 as SSHAT and CDR2 as FNYEAQ (reference sequence). The CDR3 loop spans 15 amino acids. CDR3 sequence: CASSLDVGRGNEQYF. The CDR3 nucleotides read TGTGCTAGCAGCCTAGACGTCGGGAGGGGGAATGAGCAGTACTTC.

The sample holds many counts of this clonotype. V is TRBV6-1 and J is TRBJ2-7, with D possibly being TRBD1 or TRBD2 (5 bases each). V lost 1 base and J 2 bases, leaving 9 bases between the germline ends. The CDR3 covers 14 residues. Germline V CDR1 and CDR2: MNHNS, SASEGT. CDR3 in DNA: TGTGCCAGCAGTGAAGTCCCGGGACCCTACGAGCAGTACTTC. Its protein product is CASSEVPGPYEQYF.

The rearrangement joins TRBV5-1 to TRBJ2-3; TRBD2 matches at 12 bases. The CDR3 extends over 16 amino acids. V lost 3 bases to trimming and J lost 3 bases; unmatched junction nucleotides: 5. Germline V gene sequence: CDR1 SGHRS, CDR2 YFSETQ. CDR3 bases: TGCGCCAGCAGCTCCCGACTAGCGGGGGATACAGATACGCAGTATTTT. Protein sequence: CASSSRLAGDTDTQYF.

This clonotype occurred many times. The chain links TRBV27 to TRBJ2-7, with D possibly matching TRBD2 (5 bases). The CDR3 is made up of 14 amino acids. The germline V and J ends were trimmed by 6 bases and 2 bases, with 14 bases remaining between them. CDR1 and CDR2 from the germline V gene are MNHEY and SMNVEV (reference sequence). CDR3: CASREGRGTYEQYF. CDR3 nucleotides: TGTGCCAGCAGGGAAGGGAGAGGGACCTACGAGCAGTACTTC.

V and J are TRBV5-1 and TRBJ2-3, with 10 bases fitting TRBD1. V was pared by 4 bases and J by 3 bases, with 8 bases of the junction left unmatched. The CDR3 runs to 16 residues. Per the germline V gene, CDR1 is SGHRS and CDR2 is YFSETQ. The CDR3 DNA is TGCGCCAGCAGCGTTTATGGGACAGGGGAGACAGATACGCAGTATTTT. Amino acids: CASSVYGTGETDTQYF.

J is TRBJ2-7 and V is TRBV27; no reliable D call. The CDR3 sequence is 14 residues long. V was trimmed by 1 base and J by 2 bases, leaving 9 bases between them. Germline V gives CDR1 MNHEY, CDR2 SMNVEV (reference sequence). The CDR3 region has the DNA TGTGCCAGCAGTTTATTAGGCAGAACCTACGAGCAGTACTTC. Residues: CASSLLGRTYEQYF.

This clonotype appeared many times. The chain has TRBV29-1 and TRBJ1-2; D call uncertain. The CDR3 is 16 amino acids. Deletions cut 6 bases from V and 0 bases from J, with 20 bases between. The V gene's germline CDR1 is SQVTM and CDR2 ANQGSEA. CDR3 amino acids: CSVITLSSQTNYGYTF. CDR3 in DNA: TGCAGCGTCATCACCTTATCGTCCCAAACTAACTATGGCTACACCTTC.